This is a list of T cell receptor beta chains from one sample in a study of beta chain features in type 1 diabetes. TCRdb keeps only in-frame clones here, not all; method: immunoSEQ multiplex PCR. Of a few hundred thousand clones in the sample, approximately 12% were seen once. Sequencing used naive CD4+ T cells from blood. These receptors came from a woman in her late teens or twenties with type 1 diabetes. CDR3s include the opening cysteine and the closing phenylalanine or tryptophan. Each record gives: V gene, J gene, D gene, clone size, CDR3 protein, CDR3 DNA. A D gene is named only where the DNA matches it firmly. Where a row states a size, it is once, few, many or the class of an expanded clone; other rows omit it.

v_call: TRBV28; j_call: TRBJ2-1; d_call: -; clone_size: few; cdr3_aa: CASSFFNEQFF; cdr3_nt: TGTGCCAGCAGTTTCTTCAATGAGCAGTTCTTC
v_call: TRBV7-9; j_call: TRBJ2-1; d_call: TRBD1; clone_size: -; cdr3_aa: CASSLGDRGRVKNEQFF; cdr3_nt: TGTGCCAGCAGCTTAGGGGACAGGGGGAGAGTGAAGAATGAGCAGTTCTTC
v_call: TRBV20-1; j_call: TRBJ1-2; d_call: -; clone_size: -; cdr3_aa: CSASSLILYTF; cdr3_nt: TGCAGTGCTAGCTCGCTGATACTCTACACCTTC
v_call: TRBV5-1; j_call: TRBJ2-5; d_call: TRBD2; clone_size: -; cdr3_aa: CASSPAGGETQYF; cdr3_nt: TGCGCCAGCAGCCCCGCGGGGGGGGAGACCCAGTACTTC
v_call: TRBV6-1; j_call: TRBJ2-1; d_call: -; clone_size: few; cdr3_aa: CASSEKGTPGQFF; cdr3_nt: TGTGCCAGCAGTGAAAAAGGCACGCCGGGGCAGTTCTTC
v_call: TRBV10-3; j_call: TRBJ1-5; d_call: TRBD1; clone_size: -; cdr3_aa: CAIRGQGGQPQHF; cdr3_nt: TGTGCCATCAGGGGACAGGGGGGACAGCCCCAGCATTTT
v_call: TRBV11-3; j_call: TRBJ2-3; d_call: TRBD2; clone_size: few; cdr3_aa: CASSPLTSEAQYF; cdr3_nt: TGTGCCAGCAGCCCCCTGACTAGCGAGGCGCAGTATTTT
v_call: TRBV7-9; j_call: TRBJ2-7; d_call: TRBD2; clone_size: -; cdr3_aa: CASSGRGLAGSDYEQYF; cdr3_nt: TGTGCCAGCAGCGGAAGGGGACTAGCGGGATCTGACTACGAGCAGTACTTC
v_call: TRBV5-4; j_call: TRBJ2-3; d_call: TRBD2; clone_size: few; cdr3_aa: CASSLVWLAGTTDTQYF; cdr3_nt: TGTGCCAGCAGCTTGGTCTGGCTAGCGGGAACCACAGATACGCAGTATTTT
v_call: TRBV19; j_call: TRBJ2-6; d_call: -; clone_size: -; cdr3_aa: CASSIPGESGGANVLTF; cdr3_nt: TGTGCCAGTAGTATACCGGGAGAATCTGGTGGGGCCAACGTCCTGACTTTC
v_call: TRBV5-1; j_call: TRBJ1-1; d_call: -; clone_size: -; cdr3_aa: CASSSDRPHEAFF; cdr3_nt: TGCGCCAGCAGCTCGGACAGACCACATGAAGCTTTCTTT
v_call: TRBV30; j_call: TRBJ1-6; d_call: -; clone_size: few; cdr3_aa: CAWSVQGRGISPLHF; cdr3_nt: TGTGCCTGGAGTGTACAAGGCAGGGGTATTTCACCCCTCCACTTT
v_call: TRBV7-2; j_call: TRBJ2-2; d_call: -; clone_size: -; cdr3_aa: CASSRTFSVPGELFF; cdr3_nt: TGTGCCAGCAGCCGGACATTTTCGGTCCCCGGGGAGCTGTTTTTT
v_call: TRBV19; j_call: TRBJ1-2; d_call: -; clone_size: few; cdr3_aa: CATKRTGRDSYGYTF; cdr3_nt: TGTGCCACTAAACGCACAGGGCGTGATTCCTATGGCTACACCTTC
v_call: TRBV29-1; j_call: TRBJ1-4; d_call: -; clone_size: few; cdr3_aa: CSVEPGRGEKLFF; cdr3_nt: TGCAGCGTTGAACCAGGACGGGGTGAAAAACTGTTTTTT
v_call: TRBV7-9; j_call: TRBJ2-2; d_call: TRBD2; clone_size: few; cdr3_aa: CASSSGLAGAGGELFF; cdr3_nt: TGTGCCAGCAGCTCTGGACTAGCGGGAGCGGGCGGGGAGCTGTTTTTT
v_call: TRBV10-2; j_call: TRBJ1-2; d_call: TRBD1; clone_size: -; cdr3_aa: CASSGGQSTNYGYTF; cdr3_nt: TGCGCCAGCAGTGGGGGACAGAGTACTAACTATGGCTACACCTTC
v_call: TRBV6-5; j_call: TRBJ1-4; d_call: TRBD1; clone_size: few; cdr3_aa: CASSAYGTGQEKLFF; cdr3_nt: TGTGCCAGCAGTGCCTACGGGACAGGTCAAGAAAAACTGTTTTTT
v_call: TRBV7-9; j_call: TRBJ1-1; d_call: -; clone_size: few; cdr3_aa: CASSFSLGAPEAFF; cdr3_nt: TGTGCCAGCAGCTTTTCATTGGGGGCGCCTGAAGCTTTCTTT
v_call: TRBV19; j_call: TRBJ2-2; d_call: TRBD2; clone_size: -; cdr3_aa: CASSYSGTSGSGELFF; cdr3_nt: TGTGCCAGTAGTTACTCCGGGACTAGCGGGAGTGGGGAGCTGTTTTTT
v_call: TRBV9; j_call: TRBJ2-7; d_call: TRBD2; clone_size: few; cdr3_aa: CASSKLAGGAYEQYF; cdr3_nt: TGTGCCAGCAGCAAACTAGCGGGAGGGGCCTACGAGCAGTACTTC
v_call: TRBV4-3; j_call: TRBJ2-1; d_call: TRBD2; clone_size: few; cdr3_aa: CASSQDGRYDNEQFF; cdr3_nt: TGCGCCAGCAGCCAAGACGGGAGGTATGACAATGAGCAGTTCTTC
v_call: TRBV9; j_call: TRBJ2-7; d_call: TRBD1; clone_size: few; cdr3_aa: CASSVSPGQGSYEQYF; cdr3_nt: TGTGCCAGCAGCGTGAGCCCCGGACAGGGGTCCTACGAGCAGTACTTC
v_call: TRBV15; j_call: TRBJ2-2; d_call: -; clone_size: -; cdr3_aa: CATSRDWGPGELFF; cdr3_nt: TGTGCCACCAGCAGAGATTGGGGGCCCGGGGAGCTGTTTTTT
v_call: TRBV30; j_call: TRBJ1-1; d_call: TRBD1; clone_size: few; cdr3_aa: CAWTGGRTEAFF; cdr3_nt: TGTGCCTGGACAGGGGGTCGCACTGAAGCTTTCTTT
v_call: TRBV6-6; j_call: TRBJ2-5; d_call: TRBD1; clone_size: -; cdr3_aa: CASSSRDRGRETQYF; cdr3_nt: TGTGCCAGCAGTTCCCGGGACAGGGGTAGGGAGACCCAGTACTTC
v_call: TRBV19; j_call: TRBJ2-2; d_call: TRBD2; clone_size: few; cdr3_aa: CASNLMSSGNGGELFF; cdr3_nt: TGTGCCAGTAACCTGATGAGTAGCGGGAACGGCGGGGAGCTGTTTTTT
v_call: TRBV6-6; j_call: TRBJ2-5; d_call: -; clone_size: few; cdr3_aa: CASSYFAGQYF; cdr3_nt: TGTGCCAGCAGTTACTTTGCGGGACAGTACTTC
v_call: TRBV18; j_call: TRBJ1-5; d_call: TRBD1; clone_size: few; cdr3_aa: CASSPAGGGRIGPQHF; cdr3_nt: TGTGCCAGCTCACCGGCAGGAGGGGGCCGCATAGGGCCCCAGCATTTT
v_call: TRBV18; j_call: TRBJ1-2; d_call: -; clone_size: -; cdr3_aa: CASSPGGENSYGYTF; cdr3_nt: TGTGCCAGCTCACCCGGCGGGGAGAACAGCTATGGCTACACCTTC
v_call: TRBV7-9; j_call: TRBJ2-2; d_call: -; clone_size: -; cdr3_aa: CASSLETLFF; cdr3_nt: TGTGCCAGCAGCTTAGAGACTCTGTTTTTT
v_call: TRBV30; j_call: TRBJ2-5; d_call: -; clone_size: few; cdr3_aa: CAWSVNRKETQYF; cdr3_nt: TGTGCCTGGAGTGTAAACAGAAAAGAGACCCAGTACTTC
v_call: TRBV18; j_call: TRBJ2-1; d_call: TRBD2; clone_size: few; cdr3_aa: CASSPLREGEQFF; cdr3_nt: TGTGCCAGCTCACCACTCCGGGAGGGTGAGCAGTTCTTC
v_call: TRBV7-8; j_call: TRBJ1-2; d_call: -; clone_size: -; cdr3_aa: CASRQRQSTIPGYGYTF; cdr3_nt: TGTGCCAGCAGACAAAGACAGTCAACCATCCCTGGGTATGGCTACACCTTC
v_call: TRBV5-1; j_call: TRBJ2-3; d_call: -; clone_size: -; cdr3_aa: CASSLGSSTDTQYF; cdr3_nt: TGCGCCAGCAGCTTGGGTAGTTCAACCGATACGCAGTATTTT
v_call: TRBV19; j_call: TRBJ2-7; d_call: -; clone_size: -; cdr3_aa: CASSNTGKYEQYF; cdr3_nt: TGTGCCAGTAGTAATACAGGGAAGTACGAGCAGTACTTC
v_call: TRBV18; j_call: TRBJ2-3; d_call: -; clone_size: few; cdr3_aa: CASSPSLSTDTQYF; cdr3_nt: TGTGCCAGCTCACCAAGCCTTAGCACAGATACGCAGTATTTT
v_call: TRBV5-4; j_call: TRBJ1-1; d_call: -; clone_size: -; cdr3_aa: CASSLRVGRNTEAFF; cdr3_nt: TGTGCCAGCAGCCTCAGGGTAGGAAGGAACACTGAAGCTTTCTTT
v_call: TRBV28; j_call: TRBJ2-1; d_call: -; clone_size: few; cdr3_aa: CASSLAGPSWEQFF; cdr3_nt: TGTGCCAGCAGTTTAGCGGGACCCTCCTGGGAGCAGTTCTTC
v_call: TRBV28; j_call: TRBJ2-5; d_call: -; clone_size: -; cdr3_aa: CASSSGRGETQYF; cdr3_nt: TGTGCCAGCTCGTCAGGGCGGGGAGAGACCCAGTACTTC
v_call: TRBV2; j_call: TRBJ1-1; d_call: -; clone_size: few; cdr3_aa: CASSERRAYTEAFF; cdr3_nt: TGTGCCAGCAGTGAACGCAGGGCGTACACTGAAGCTTTCTTT
v_call: TRBV28; j_call: TRBJ2-7; d_call: TRBD2; clone_size: -; cdr3_aa: CASKLPGLASYEQYF; cdr3_nt: TGTGCCAGCAAACTCCCGGGACTAGCCTCCTACGAGCAGTACTTC
v_call: TRBV18; j_call: TRBJ1-1; d_call: -; clone_size: few; cdr3_aa: CASSPSGLGTEAFF; cdr3_nt: TGTGCCAGCTCACCGTCGGGGTTGGGCACTGAAGCTTTCTTT
v_call: TRBV28; j_call: TRBJ1-5; d_call: TRBD1; clone_size: -; cdr3_aa: CASLLTGIKQPQHF; cdr3_nt: TGTGCCAGCCTACTGACAGGGATAAAACAGCCCCAGCATTTT
v_call: TRBV7-2; j_call: TRBJ2-3; d_call: TRBD1; clone_size: -; cdr3_aa: CASSSGQGDTDTQYF; cdr3_nt: TGTGCCAGCAGCTCGGGACAGGGGGACACAGATACGCAGTATTTT
v_call: TRBV5-6; j_call: TRBJ1-1; d_call: -; clone_size: few; cdr3_aa: CASSFDGVSEAFF; cdr3_nt: TGTGCCAGCAGCTTCGATGGAGTTAGTGAAGCTTTCTTT
v_call: TRBV30; j_call: TRBJ2-1; d_call: -; clone_size: -; cdr3_aa: CAWGPAGGINEQFF; cdr3_nt: TGTGCCTGGGGCCCCGCGGGCGGGATAAATGAGCAGTTCTTC
v_call: TRBV29-1; j_call: TRBJ2-3; d_call: TRBD2; clone_size: few; cdr3_aa: CSAGTSGSYGTQYF; cdr3_nt: TGCAGCGCTGGGACTAGCGGGAGTTATGGTACGCAGTATTTT
v_call: TRBV5-4; j_call: TRBJ2-3; d_call: -; clone_size: -; cdr3_aa: CASSFTGRWTDTQYF; cdr3_nt: TGTGCCAGCAGCTTTACCGGGAGATGGACAGATACGCAGTATTTT
v_call: TRBV9; j_call: TRBJ2-5; d_call: TRBD2; clone_size: -; cdr3_aa: CASSPPGGSGHQETQYF; cdr3_nt: TGTGCCAGCAGCCCACCCGGGGGTAGCGGGCACCAAGAGACCCAGTACTTC
v_call: TRBV4-1; j_call: TRBJ1-5; d_call: -; clone_size: few; cdr3_aa: CASSQEQGPRSNQPQHF; cdr3_nt: TGCGCCAGCAGCCAAGAGCAGGGGCCCCGAAGCAATCAGCCCCAGCATTTT
v_call: TRBV5-1; j_call: TRBJ2-7; d_call: TRBD1; clone_size: few; cdr3_aa: CASSLEYRGAYEQYF; cdr3_nt: TGCGCCAGCAGCTTGGAGTACAGGGGTGCCTACGAGCAGTACTTC
v_call: TRBV30; j_call: TRBJ2-7; d_call: TRBD1; clone_size: -; cdr3_aa: CAWSVPGTGLTYEQYF; cdr3_nt: TGTGCCTGGAGTGTCCCCGGGACAGGGCTAACCTACGAGCAGTACTTC
v_call: TRBV5-1; j_call: TRBJ2-1; d_call: -; clone_size: -; cdr3_aa: CASSHDFSYNEQFF; cdr3_nt: TGCGCCAGCAGCCACGACTTCTCCTACAATGAGCAGTTCTTC
v_call: TRBV2; j_call: TRBJ2-7; d_call: TRBD1; clone_size: -; cdr3_aa: CASSVPGQGTYEQYF; cdr3_nt: TGTGCCAGCAGTGTACCCGGACAGGGGACCTACGAGCAGTACTTC